The present T cell receptor beta chain was sequenced within a study of blood T cell repertoires in COVID-19. Study-level background: Sites in the United States, Italy and Spain provided acute and convalescent COVID-19 samples. PBMCs, B-cell-depleted T cells, or T cells were the source of the cDNA or gDNA that made up the material.

Germline-derived CDR1 and CDR2 are MNHEY and SVGEGT. After removal of 6 bases from V and 5 bases from J, the junction contained 10 bases not matched to a gene. This CDR3 comprises 16 residues. Per the original data handling: For nucleated cells, counts were estimated from reference gene primer amplification. Libraries were prepared by immunoSEQ multiplex PCR; TCRdb keeps only in-frame clonotypes and omits some of them. From that table come the V and J calls and clone size; the DNA was used to work out D and trimming. The sample lists fewer than 60,000 clones, under 90% seen once, with 7% to 9% in the top ten.

The receptor was isolated from a man of 80 years or more with active or convalescent COVID-19. The chain couples TRBV6-2 or TRBV6-3 to TRBJ2-3; 11 bases agree with TRBD2. Sample: peripheral blood. CDR3 sequence reads: CASSRRSGGALDTQYF. CDR3 DNA sequence: TGTGCCAGCAGCAGACGTAGCGGGGGGGCCCTAGATACGCAGTATTTT.